Listed below are T cell receptor beta chains from one sample, sequenced in a study of Tregs in tolerant kidney transplant recipients. The repertoire was sequenced with immunoSEQ multiplex PCR; TCRdb's copy has only in-frame clones and lacks some. Found here are around 74,000 clones, roughly 98% of them singletons; the top ten hold around 0.58%. Sequencing was performed on CD4+ T cells from blood, taken before the transplant. These receptors all come from a human donor who received a combined kidney and bone marrow transplant. Both conserved end residues are part of each CDR3. D genes are given only for firm matches. Rows give clone size only sometimes, using once, few, many, or a class for an expanded clone.

.	.	TRBJ2-7	TRBV7-3	CASSEYRAGEQYF	TGTGCCAGCAGCGAATACAGGGCCGGGGAGCAGTACTTC
.	TRBD1	TRBJ2-7	TRBV7-7	CASSFRQGTSYEQYF	TGTGCCAGCAGCTTCCGACAGGGGACATCCTACGAGCAGTACTTC
.	.	TRBJ1-1	TRBV7-8	CASSSPGFKRNTEAFF	TGTGCCAGCAGCTCCCCAGGGTTTAAAAGAAACACTGAAGCTTTCTTT
.	.	TRBJ2-2	TRBV2	CASSPRRGANTGELFF	TGTGCCAGCAGTCCCCGGCGCGGGGCTAACACCGGGGAGCTGTTTTTT
.	.	TRBJ1-3	TRBV18	CASSPTQGGNTIYF	TGTGCCAGCTCACCAACCCAGGGGGGAAACACCATATATTTT
.	.	TRBJ2-7	TRBV6-5	CASSSPYEQYF	TGTGCCAGCTCGTCCCCCTACGAGCAGTACTTC
.	.	TRBJ1-2	TRBV5-6	CASSLIGKNRVTYGYTF	TGTGCCAGCAGCTTGATAGGAAAAAACAGGGTTACCTATGGCTACACCTTC
.	TRBD1	TRBJ2-2	TRBV9	CASSVRVRTGRKNTGELFF	TGTGCCAGCAGCGTCAGGGTAAGGACAGGGCGGAAGAACACCGGGGAGCTGTTTTTT
.	TRBD2	TRBJ2-1	TRBV6-5	CASGLAGTNEQFF	TGTGCCAGCGGACTAGCGGGTACCAATGAGCAGTTCTTC
.	.	TRBJ2-1	TRBV6-5	CASSQTTYNEQFF	TGTGCCAGCAGTCAGACTACTTACAATGAGCAGTTCTTC
.	.	TRBJ1-2	TRBV6-5	CASSYSRSNYGYTF	TGTGCCAGCAGTTACTCCCGGTCCAACTATGGCTACACCTTC
.	.	TRBJ2-1	TRBV5-4	CASSLPQGHEQFF	TGTGCCAGCAGCTTGCCTCAGGGGCATGAGCAGTTCTTC
.	TRBD2	TRBJ2-1	TRBV7-2	CASSLTSGDYGEQFF	TGTGCCAGCAGCTTAACAAGCGGGGATTACGGTGAGCAGTTCTTC
.	.	TRBJ2-1	TRBV7-7	CASSLMGRSDNEQFF	TGTGCCAGCAGCTTAATGGGGCGAAGTGACAATGAGCAGTTCTTC
.	.	TRBJ1-1	TRBV27	CASREQKNTEAFF	TGTGCCAGCAGGGAACAGAAGAACACTGAAGCTTTCTTT
.	.	TRBJ1-2	TRBV4-3	CASSQRAGDGYTF	TGCGCCAGCAGCCAAAGGGCGGGTGATGGCTACACCTTC
.	.	TRBJ1-1	TRBV11-2	CASSLGPSEAFF	TGTGCCAGCAGCTTAGGGCCGTCTGAAGCTTTCTTT
.	.	TRBJ2-5	TRBV2	CASSVDRKETQYF	TGTGCCAGCAGTGTGGACAGAAAAGAGACCCAGTACTTC
.	.	TRBJ2-3	TRBV11-2	CASSPRGADGDTQYF	TGTGCCAGCAGCCCCCGCGGCGCCGACGGGGATACGCAGTATTTT
.	TRBD1	TRBJ1-3	TRBV30	CAWILGQGLYSGNTIYF	TGTGCCTGGATATTGGGACAGGGGCTATACTCTGGAAACACCATATATTTT
.	.	TRBJ2-3	TRBV27	CASSLRQGIMDTQYF	TGTGCCAGCAGTTTAAGGCAGGGAATTATGGATACGCAGTATTTT
.	.	TRBJ2-1	TRBV7-7	CASSLGFSSYNEQFF	TGTGCCAGCAGCTTGGGCTTCAGCTCCTACAATGAGCAGTTCTTC
once	.	TRBJ1-4	TRBV5-1	CASSLQSNEKLFF	TGCGCCAGCAGCCTACAGTCTAATGAAAAACTGTTTTTT
.	TRBD2	TRBJ2-3	TRBV4-2	CASSQDRGTSGGTDTQYF	TGTGCCAGCAGCCAAGATCGGGGGACTAGCGGGGGCACAGATACGCAGTATTTT
once	TRBD1	TRBJ1-1	TRBV7-2	CASSLTGGEAFF	TGTGCCAGCAGCTTGACAGGGGGCGAGGCTTTCTTT
.	TRBD2	TRBJ2-3	TRBV7-2	CASSLWVGSSGGSDTQYF	TGTGCCAGCAGCTTATGGGTGGGGTCTAGCGGGGGCTCAGATACGCAGTATTTT
.	TRBD2	TRBJ2-4	TRBV30	CAWTRTSGSIQYF	TGTGCCTGGACCAGGACTAGCGGGAGTATTCAGTACTTC
.	TRBD1	TRBJ2-3	TRBV6-5	CASSYQTGLADTQYF	TGTGCCAGCAGTTATCAGACAGGGCTGGCAGATACGCAGTATTTT